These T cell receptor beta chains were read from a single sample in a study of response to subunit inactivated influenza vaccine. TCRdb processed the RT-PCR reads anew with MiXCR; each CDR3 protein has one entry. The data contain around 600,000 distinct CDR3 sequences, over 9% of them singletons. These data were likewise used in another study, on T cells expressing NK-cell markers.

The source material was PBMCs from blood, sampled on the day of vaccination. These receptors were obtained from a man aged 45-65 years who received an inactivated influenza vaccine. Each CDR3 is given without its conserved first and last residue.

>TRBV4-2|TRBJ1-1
ASSQDEGSTEAF
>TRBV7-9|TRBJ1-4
ASSLSDRGSLVGKLF
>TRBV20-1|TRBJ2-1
TSRRGTQLNEQF
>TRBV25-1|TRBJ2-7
ASSESDSSYEQY
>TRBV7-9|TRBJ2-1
ASSLGGGKGA
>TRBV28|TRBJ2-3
ASSSELAGGRNTQY
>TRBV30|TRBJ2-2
AWKGTYTGELF
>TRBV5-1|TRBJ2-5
ASSQLAEGETQY
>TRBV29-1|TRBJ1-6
SAQDSYNSPLH
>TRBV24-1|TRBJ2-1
ATSALQAGGSNEQF
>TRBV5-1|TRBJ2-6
ASRFTGGAGMISSGANVLT
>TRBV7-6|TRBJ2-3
ASSDPTGQDTQY
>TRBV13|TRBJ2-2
ASSLARPRGSYGAGELF
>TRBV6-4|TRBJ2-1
ASSDRVGKGQF
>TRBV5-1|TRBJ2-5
ASSLRPLETQY
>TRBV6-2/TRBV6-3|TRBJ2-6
ASSQGQGAAGANVLT
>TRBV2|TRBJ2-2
ASRVPGRTEKGELF
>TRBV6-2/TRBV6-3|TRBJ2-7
ASSHLYPGEQY
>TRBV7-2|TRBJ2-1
ASSLSGTGNNEQF
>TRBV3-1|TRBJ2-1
ASSPKRRGGQF
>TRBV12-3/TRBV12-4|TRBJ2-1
ASSLSQDYNEQF
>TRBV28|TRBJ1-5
ASSRLRGLGVSNNQPQH
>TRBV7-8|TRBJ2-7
ASSLVAGGGYEQY
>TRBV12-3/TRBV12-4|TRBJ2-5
ASSRRAQETQY
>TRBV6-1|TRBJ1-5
ASSGGVLMGQPQH
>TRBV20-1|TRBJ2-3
SAEAGEGSYTDTQY
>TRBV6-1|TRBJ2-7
ASSEAWRGNGEQY
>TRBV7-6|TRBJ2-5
ASSPGSIQETQY
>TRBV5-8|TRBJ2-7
ASSWDRDPYEQY
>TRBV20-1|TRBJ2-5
SARSLGREVQTQY
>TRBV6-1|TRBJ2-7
ASRQIRVGEQY
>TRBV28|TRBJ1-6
ASRGDKEGYGSPLH
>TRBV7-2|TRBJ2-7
ASSPFAGGPYEQY
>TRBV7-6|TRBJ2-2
ASSLHQREAIGGELF
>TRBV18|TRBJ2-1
ASSRLAFDEQF
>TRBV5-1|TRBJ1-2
ASSLEGRGNDYGYT
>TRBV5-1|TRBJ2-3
ASSSSGHTDTQY
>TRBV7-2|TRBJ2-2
ASSPSGGPTGELF
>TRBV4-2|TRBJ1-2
ASSHGDGGYT
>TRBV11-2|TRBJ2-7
ASSPTPGFINYEQY
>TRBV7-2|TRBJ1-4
ASSLDPGVWEKLF
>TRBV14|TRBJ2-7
ASSQVSAEQY
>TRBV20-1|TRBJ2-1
SARDTSGGSYNQQF
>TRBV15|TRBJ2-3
ATSRDGGNGGTQY
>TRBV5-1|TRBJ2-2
ASRQGAVTGELF
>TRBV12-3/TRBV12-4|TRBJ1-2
ASSLAGQGALNYGYT
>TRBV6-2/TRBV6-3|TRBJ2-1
ATLFSGGVAYNEQF
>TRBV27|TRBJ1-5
ASSLRGGEQPQH
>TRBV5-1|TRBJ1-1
ASQVGSDTEAF
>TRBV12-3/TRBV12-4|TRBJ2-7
ASSPWGQGSYEQY
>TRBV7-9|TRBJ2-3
ASSGGLVGTDTQY
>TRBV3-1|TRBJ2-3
ASSPYDSEGTQY
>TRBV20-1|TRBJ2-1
SAKIGDNEQF
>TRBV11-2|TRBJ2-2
ASSLTSGTGELF
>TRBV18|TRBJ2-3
ASSPLAVTDTQY